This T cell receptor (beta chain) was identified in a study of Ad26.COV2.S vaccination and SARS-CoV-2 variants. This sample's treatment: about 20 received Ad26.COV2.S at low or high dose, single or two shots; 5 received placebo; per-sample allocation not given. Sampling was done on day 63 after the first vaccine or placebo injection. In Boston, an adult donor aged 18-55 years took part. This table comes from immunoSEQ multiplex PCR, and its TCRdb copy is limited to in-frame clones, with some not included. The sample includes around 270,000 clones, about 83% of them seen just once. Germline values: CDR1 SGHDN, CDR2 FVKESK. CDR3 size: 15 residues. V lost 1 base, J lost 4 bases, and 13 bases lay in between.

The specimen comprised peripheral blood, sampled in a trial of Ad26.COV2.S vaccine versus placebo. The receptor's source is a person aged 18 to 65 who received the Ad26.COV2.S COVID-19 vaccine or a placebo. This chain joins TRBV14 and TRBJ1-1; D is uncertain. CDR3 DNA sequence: TGTGCCAGCAGCCAAGGGACGCGGATTAGCACTGAAGCTTTCTTT. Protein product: CASSQGTRISTEAFF.